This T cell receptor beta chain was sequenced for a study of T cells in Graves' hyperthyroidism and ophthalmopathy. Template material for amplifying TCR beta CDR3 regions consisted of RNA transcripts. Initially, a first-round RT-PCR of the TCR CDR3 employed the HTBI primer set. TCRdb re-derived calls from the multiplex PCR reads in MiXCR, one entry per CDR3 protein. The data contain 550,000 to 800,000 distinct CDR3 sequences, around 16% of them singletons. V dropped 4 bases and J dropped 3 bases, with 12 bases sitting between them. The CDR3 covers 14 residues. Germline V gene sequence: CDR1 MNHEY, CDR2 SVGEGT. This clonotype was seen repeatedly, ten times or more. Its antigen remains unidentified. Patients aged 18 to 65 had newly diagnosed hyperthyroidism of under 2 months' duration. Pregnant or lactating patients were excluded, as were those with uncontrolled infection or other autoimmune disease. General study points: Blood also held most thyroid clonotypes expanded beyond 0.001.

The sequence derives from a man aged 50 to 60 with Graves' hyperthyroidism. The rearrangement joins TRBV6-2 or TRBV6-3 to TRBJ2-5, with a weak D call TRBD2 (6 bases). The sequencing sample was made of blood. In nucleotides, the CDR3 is TGTGCCAGCAGTTCCCCCTGGGGGGAAGAGACCCAGTACTTC. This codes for CASSSPWGEETQYF.